The T cell receptor (beta chain) under discussion was sequenced for a study of cytomegalovirus exposure and HLA in healthy donors. Donors sampled were nominally healthy, though unrecorded immune exposures were likely. Primers: 60 Vbeta forward and 13 Jbeta reverse. Libraries were prepared by immunoSEQ multiplex PCR; TCRdb keeps only in-frame clonotypes and omits some of them. The sample yields 150,000 or so clones, over 70% seen once. The sequencing sample was made of PBMCs. This clonotype was sampled from a woman aged 45-65 years in good health and CMV-seropositive.

The CDR3 sequence: CASHDGGADTDTQYF. The CDR3 DNA sequence: TGTGCCAGTCACGACGGGGGGGCGGACACAGATACGCAGTATTTT. The V gene is TRBV6-6, the J gene TRBJ2-3, with TRBD2 identical over 8 bases. Germline CDR1 and CDR2: MNHNY and SVGAGI (reference sequence). With V trimmed by 9 bases and J by 2 bases, 10 bases remained unmatched. The CDR3 spans 15 residues.